These 4 T cell receptor beta chains originate from one sample sequenced in a study of shared clonotypes between healthy human individuals. Profiling relied on immunoSEQ multiplex PCR, and the TCRdb table lists in-frame clones only, not all of them. The sample carries roughly 1,800,000 clones, about 94% recorded once. The naive CD8 population came from CD45RO-negative cells selected for CCR7, without terminally differentiated effector memory CD45RA+ cells. Sample: naive CD8+ T cells sorted from blood. The receptors were sampled from a man between 18 and 29 years old in good health.

V and J are TRBV6-4 and TRBJ2-2; no reliable D call. This CDR3 has 16 residues. Trimming took off 0 bases at V and 5 bases at J, with 13 bases between the two ends. Germline values: CDR1 MRHNA, CDR2 SNTAGT. The CDR3 is CASSDSIVVGTGELFF. The CDR3 coding sequence is TGTGCCAGCAGTGACTCGATAGTCGTAGGGACCGGGGAGCTGTTTTTT.

This clone was seen only once. The chain couples TRBV6-1 to TRBJ2-3; 10 bases map to TRBD2. The germline V gene has CDR1 MNHNS and CDR2 SASEGT. This CDR3 comprises 14 residues. V shed 3 bases, J shed 5 bases, and the junction held 2 bases outside the gene matches. CDR3 nucleotide sequence: TGTGCCAGCAGTGAGGTAGCGGGAGGAGATACGCAGTATTTT. It codes for CASSEVAGGDTQYF.

The J gene is TRBJ2-7, the V gene TRBV9; 7 bases are shared with TRBD1. The CDR3 loop spans 13 amino acids. V dropped 4 bases and J dropped 5; count of bases not matched to a gene: 6. Germline lookup yields CDR1 SGDLS and CDR2 YYNGEE. The CDR3 sequence: CASSSTGYHEQYF. The CDR3, as DNA: TGTGCCAGCAGCTCGACAGGGTACCACGAGCAGTACTTC.

V gene TRBV5-1 combines with J gene TRBJ2-7, with 9 bases aligning to TRBD1. Trimming removed 4 bases from V and 2 bases from J; junction bases left unmatched: 4. This CDR3 region has 14 residues. The germline CDR1 and CDR2 sequences are SGHRS and YFSETQ. The CDR3 DNA follows: TGCGCCAGCAGCGCGGACAGGGGTGCCTACGAGCAGTACTTC. It yields the protein CASSADRGAYEQYF.